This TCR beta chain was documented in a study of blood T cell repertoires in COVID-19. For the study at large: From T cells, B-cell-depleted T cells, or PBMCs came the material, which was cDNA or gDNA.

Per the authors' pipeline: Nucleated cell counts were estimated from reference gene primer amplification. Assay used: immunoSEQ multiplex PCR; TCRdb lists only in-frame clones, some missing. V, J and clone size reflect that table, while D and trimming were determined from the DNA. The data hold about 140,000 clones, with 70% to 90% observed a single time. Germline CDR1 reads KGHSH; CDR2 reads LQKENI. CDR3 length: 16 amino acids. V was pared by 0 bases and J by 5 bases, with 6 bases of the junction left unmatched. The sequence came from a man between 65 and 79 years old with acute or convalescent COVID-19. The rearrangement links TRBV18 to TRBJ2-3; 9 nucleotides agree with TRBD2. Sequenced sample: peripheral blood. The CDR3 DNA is TGTGCCAGCTCACCACCCGGGACTAGCCAATTAGATACGCAGTATTTT. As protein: CASSPPGTSQLDTQYF.